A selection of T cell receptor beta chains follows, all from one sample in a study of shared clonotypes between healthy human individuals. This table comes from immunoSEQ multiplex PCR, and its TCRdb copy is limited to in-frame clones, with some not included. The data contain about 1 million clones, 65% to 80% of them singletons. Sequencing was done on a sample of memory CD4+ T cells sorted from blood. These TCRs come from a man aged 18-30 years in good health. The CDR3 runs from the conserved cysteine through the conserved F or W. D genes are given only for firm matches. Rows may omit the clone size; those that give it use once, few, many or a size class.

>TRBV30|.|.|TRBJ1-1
TGTGCCTGGAGTACGGGACGCCGCACTGAAGCTTTCTTT
CAWSTGRRTEAFF
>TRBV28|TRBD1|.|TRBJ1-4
TGTGCCAGCAGTTTATGGGGACAGACTAATGAAAAACTGTTTTTT
CASSLWGQTNEKLFF
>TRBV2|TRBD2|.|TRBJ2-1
TGTGCCAGCAGGCCTCGTAGCGGGAGGGACAATGAGCAGTTCTTC
CASRPRSGRDNEQFF
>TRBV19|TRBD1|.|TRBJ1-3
TGTGCCAGTATACCGGGACAGACCAGCTCTGGAAACACCATATATTTT
CASIPGQTSSGNTIYF
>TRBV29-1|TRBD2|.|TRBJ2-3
TGCAGCGTTGAGGGACTAGCGGGAATTTTAGATACGCAGTATTTT
CSVEGLAGILDTQYF
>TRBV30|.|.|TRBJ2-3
TGTGCCTGGAGGATGCGGGGTGCGGATACGCAGTATTTT
CAWRMRGADTQYF
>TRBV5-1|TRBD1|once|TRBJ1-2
TGCGCCAGCAGCGGGGACAGGGCCGATGGCTACACCTTC
CASSGDRADGYTF
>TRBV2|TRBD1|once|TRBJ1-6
TGTGCCAGCAGTGGAGACAGGGGTTTTGGTTCACCCCTCCACTTT
CASSGDRGFGSPLHF
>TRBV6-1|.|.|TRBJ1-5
TGTGCCAGCCGTCAGATTCTGGGTCAGCCCCAGCATTTT
CASRQILGQPQHF
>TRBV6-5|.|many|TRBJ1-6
TGTGCCAGCAGTTACCGGGGGGCCGGGGGCAATTCACCCCTCCACTTT
CASSYRGAGGNSPLHF
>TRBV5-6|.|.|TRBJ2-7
TGTGCCAGCAGCATAGGGAGGACCTACGTGGGCGAGCAGTACTTC
CASSIGRTYVGEQYF
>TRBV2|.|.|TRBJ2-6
TGTGCCAGCAGTCCCGGCACTGGGGCCAACGTCCTGACTTTC
CASSPGTGANVLTF
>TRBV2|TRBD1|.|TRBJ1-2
TGTGCCAGCAGTTTTCCGGGACAGGGCGACTATGGCTACACCTTC
CASSFPGQGDYGYTF
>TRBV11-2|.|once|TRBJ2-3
TGTGCCAGCAGCTTAGATCCTCACCCAGATACGCAGTATTTT
CASSLDPHPDTQYF
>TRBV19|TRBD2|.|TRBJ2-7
TGTGCCAGTAGCACTAGCGGGACTGGTACCTACGAGCAGTACTTC
CASSTSGTGTYEQYF
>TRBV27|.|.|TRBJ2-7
TGTGCCAGCAGTGGGGGCTCCTACGAGCAGTACTTC
CASSGGSYEQYF
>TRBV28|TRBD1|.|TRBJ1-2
TGTGCCAGCAAAGTGGAGGGGGCGCTTGGCTACACCTTC
CASKVEGALGYTF
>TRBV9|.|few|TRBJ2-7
TGTGCCAGCAGCGTAGCAAGGAACTCCTACGAGCAGTACTTC
CASSVARNSYEQYF
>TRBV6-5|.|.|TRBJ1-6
TGTGCCAGCAGACCAACGACCGGTTCACCCCTCCACTTT
CASRPTTGSPLHF
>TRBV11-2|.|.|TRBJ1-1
TGTGCCAGCAGCTTGGAGCGGGGCACTGAAGCTTTCTTT
CASSLERGTEAFF
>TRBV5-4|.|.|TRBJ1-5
TGTGCCAGCAGCCGGGACCGAGATCAGCCCCAGCATTTT
CASSRDRDQPQHF
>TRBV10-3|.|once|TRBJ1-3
TGTGCCATCAGTGAGTCGGTACTGGCGGTCAACTCTGGAAACACCATATATTTT
CAISESVLAVNSGNTIYF
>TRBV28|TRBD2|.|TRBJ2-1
TGTGCCAGCTTTCACGGGGGGGCCTCCTACAATGAGCAGTTCTTC
CASFHGGASYNEQFF
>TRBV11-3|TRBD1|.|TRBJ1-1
TGTGCCAGCAGCCCAGGGACAGGGCTAGGCTACACTGAAGCTTTCTTT
CASSPGTGLGYTEAFF
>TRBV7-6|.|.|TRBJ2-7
TGTGCCAGCAGTGTCACCAGGGACCGCGAGCAGTACTTC
CASSVTRDREQYF
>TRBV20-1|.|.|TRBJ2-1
TGCAGTGCTCCCTCAAGGGGTGAGCAGTTCTTC
CSAPSRGEQFF
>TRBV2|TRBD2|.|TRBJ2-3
TGTGCCAGCAGACCGACTAGCGGGAGTAGCACAGATACGCAGTATTTT
CASRPTSGSSTDTQYF
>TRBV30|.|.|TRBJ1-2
TGTGCCTGGAGTGTAAAACTCTATGGCTACACCTTC
CAWSVKLYGYTF
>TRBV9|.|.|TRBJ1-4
TGTGCCAGCAGCCTCCGTCCAACGGACGAAAAACTGTTTTTT
CASSLRPTDEKLFF
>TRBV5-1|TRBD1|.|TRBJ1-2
TGCGCCAGCAGCTTAGGGGGTGGACAGGGAAAAGCTGAAGGCTACACCTTC
CASSLGGGQGKAEGYTF
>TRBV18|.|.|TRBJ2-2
TGTGCCAGCTCACCAAAACGGACGGGGAACACCGGGGAGCTGTTTTTT
CASSPKRTGNTGELFF
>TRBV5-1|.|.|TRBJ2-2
TGCGCCAGCAGCTTGGAAGGGAGAAACACCGGGGAGCTGTTTTTT
CASSLEGRNTGELFF
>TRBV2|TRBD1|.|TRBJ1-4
TGTGCCAGCGGCCGGGACAGGGTGACGGGAGGTGAAAAACTGTTTTTT
CASGRDRVTGGEKLFF
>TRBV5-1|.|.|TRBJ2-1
TGCGCCAGCAGCTCCCTAGTCGGAGCGACGAATGAGCAGTTCTTC
CASSSLVGATNEQFF
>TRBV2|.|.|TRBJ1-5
TGTGCCAGCATGGGGACGGGAAGGAGCAATCAGCCCCAGCATTTT
CASMGTGRSNQPQHF
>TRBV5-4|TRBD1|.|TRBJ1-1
TGTGCCAGCAGGGAGGGGGCTCTGAACACTGAAGCTTTCTTT
CASREGALNTEAFF
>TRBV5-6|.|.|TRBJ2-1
TGTGCCAGCAGCTTCCTTAGCGGCGGTTCCTACAATGAGCAGTTCTTC
CASSFLSGGSYNEQFF
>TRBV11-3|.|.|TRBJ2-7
TGTGCCAGCAGCTTCTTTCCGTCCGGAGAGCAGTACTTC
CASSFFPSGEQYF
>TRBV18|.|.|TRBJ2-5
TGTGCCAGCTCACCAACGGCGGGCCAAGAGACCCAGTACTTC
CASSPTAGQETQYF
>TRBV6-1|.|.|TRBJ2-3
TGTGCCAGCAAATTTAGTACAGGTTCAGATACGCAGTATTTT
CASKFSTGSDTQYF
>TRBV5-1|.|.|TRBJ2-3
TGCGCCAGCAGACCTACAGGAAGCACAGATACGCAGTATTTT
CASRPTGSTDTQYF
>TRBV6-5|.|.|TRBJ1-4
TGTGCCAGCAGTTACCGGCGAGCAACTAATGAAAAACTGTTTTTT
CASSYRRATNEKLFF